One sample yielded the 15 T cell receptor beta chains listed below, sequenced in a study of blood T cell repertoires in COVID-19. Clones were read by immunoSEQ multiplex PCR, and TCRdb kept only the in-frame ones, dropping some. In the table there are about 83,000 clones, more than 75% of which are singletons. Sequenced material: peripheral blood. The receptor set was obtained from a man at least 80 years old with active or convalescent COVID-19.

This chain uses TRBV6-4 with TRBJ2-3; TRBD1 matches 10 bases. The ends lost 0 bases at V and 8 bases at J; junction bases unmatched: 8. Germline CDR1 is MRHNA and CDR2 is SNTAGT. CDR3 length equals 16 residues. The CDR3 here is CASSDSNSGTGVTQYF. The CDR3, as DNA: TGTGCCAGCAGTGACTCGAATAGCGGGACAGGGGTTACGCAGTATTTT.

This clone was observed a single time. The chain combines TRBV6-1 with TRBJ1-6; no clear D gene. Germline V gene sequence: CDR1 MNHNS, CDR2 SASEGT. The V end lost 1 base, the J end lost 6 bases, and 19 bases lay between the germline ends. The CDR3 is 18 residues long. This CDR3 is CASSEGGIGRIINSPLHF. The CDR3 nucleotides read TGTGCCAGCAGTGAAGGAGGGATAGGACGTATTATTAATTCACCCCTCCACTTT.

CDR3 sequence (DNA): TGTGCCAGCAGTGAATCCGACAGGGTTAGGGGCTACACCTTC. Protein sequence: CASSESDRVRGYTF. This chain joins TRBV25-1 and TRBJ1-2; 7 positions agree with TRBD1. Losses at the gene ends were 1 base for V and 8 bases for J; bases not matched to a gene: 7. The germline V gene has CDR1 MGHDK and CDR2 SYGVNS. This CDR3 spans 14 amino acids.

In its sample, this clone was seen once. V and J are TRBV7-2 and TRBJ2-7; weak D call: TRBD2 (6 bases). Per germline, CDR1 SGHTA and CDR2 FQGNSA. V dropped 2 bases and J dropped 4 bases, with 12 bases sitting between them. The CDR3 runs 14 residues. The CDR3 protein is CASSLTPGDYEQYV. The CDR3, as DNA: TGTGCCAGCAGCTTAACACCGGGAGATTACGAGCAGTACGTC.

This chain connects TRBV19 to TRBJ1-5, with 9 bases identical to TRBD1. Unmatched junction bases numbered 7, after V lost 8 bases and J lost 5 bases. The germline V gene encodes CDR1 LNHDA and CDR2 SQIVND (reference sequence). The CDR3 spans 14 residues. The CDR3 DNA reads TGTGCCAGTTCTCCGGGACAGGGACATCAGCCCCAGCATTTT. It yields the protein CASSPGQGHQPQHF.

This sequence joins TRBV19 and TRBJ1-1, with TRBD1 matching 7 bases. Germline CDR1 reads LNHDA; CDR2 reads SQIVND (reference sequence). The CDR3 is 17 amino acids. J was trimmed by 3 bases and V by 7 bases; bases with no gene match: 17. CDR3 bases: TGTGCCAGTATCCCAGGAGGGGGACAGAGATTATACACTGAAGCTTTCTTT. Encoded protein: CASIPGGGQRLYTEAFF.

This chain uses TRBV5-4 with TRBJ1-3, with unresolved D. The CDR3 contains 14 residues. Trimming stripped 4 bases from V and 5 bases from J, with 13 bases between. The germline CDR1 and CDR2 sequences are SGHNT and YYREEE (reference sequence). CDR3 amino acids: CASSPDLSRNTIYF. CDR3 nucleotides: TGTGCCAGCAGCCCAGACTTATCCCGAAACACCATATATTTT. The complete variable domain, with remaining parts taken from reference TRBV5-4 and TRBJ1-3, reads ETGVTQSPTHLIKTRGQQVTLRCSSQSGHNTVSWYQQALGQGPQFIFQYYREEENGRGNFPPRFSGLQFPNYSSELNVNALELDDSALYLCASSPDLSRNTIYFGEGSWLTVV.

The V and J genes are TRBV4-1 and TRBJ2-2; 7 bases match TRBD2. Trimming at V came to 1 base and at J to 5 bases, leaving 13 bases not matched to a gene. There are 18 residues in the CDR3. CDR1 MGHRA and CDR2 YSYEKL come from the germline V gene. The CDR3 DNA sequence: TGCGCCAGCAGCCAAGGAGGATTGAAGGGCGGGGGTACCGGGGAGCTGTTTTTT. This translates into CASSQGGLKGGGTGELFF.

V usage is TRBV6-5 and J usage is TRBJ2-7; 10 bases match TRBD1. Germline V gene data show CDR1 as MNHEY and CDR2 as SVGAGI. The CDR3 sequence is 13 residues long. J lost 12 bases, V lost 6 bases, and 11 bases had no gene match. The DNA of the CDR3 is TGTGCCAGCAGCGGGACAGGGGCCCTATGGCTGTACGTC. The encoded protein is CASSGTGALWLYV.

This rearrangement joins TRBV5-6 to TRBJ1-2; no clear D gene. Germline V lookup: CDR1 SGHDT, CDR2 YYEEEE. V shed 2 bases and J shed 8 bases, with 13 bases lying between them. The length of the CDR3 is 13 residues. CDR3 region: CASSLRARGGYTF. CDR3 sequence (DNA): TGTGCCAGCAGCTTACGCGCCAGAGGAGGCTACACCTTC.

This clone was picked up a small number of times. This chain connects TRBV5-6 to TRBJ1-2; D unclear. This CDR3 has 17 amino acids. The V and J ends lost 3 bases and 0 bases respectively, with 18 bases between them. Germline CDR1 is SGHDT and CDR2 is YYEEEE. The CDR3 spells CASSSTREQTPNYGYTF. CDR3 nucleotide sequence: TGTGCCAGCAGCTCAACTCGAGAACAGACCCCTAACTATGGCTACACCTTC.

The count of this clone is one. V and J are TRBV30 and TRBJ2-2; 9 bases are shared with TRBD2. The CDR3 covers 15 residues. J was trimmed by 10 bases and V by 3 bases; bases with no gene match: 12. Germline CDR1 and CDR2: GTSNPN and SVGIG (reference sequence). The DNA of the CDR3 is TGTGCCTGGAGCAGGTGGGGACTAGCCCTAGTGGAGCTGTTTTTT. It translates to CAWSRWGLALVELFF.

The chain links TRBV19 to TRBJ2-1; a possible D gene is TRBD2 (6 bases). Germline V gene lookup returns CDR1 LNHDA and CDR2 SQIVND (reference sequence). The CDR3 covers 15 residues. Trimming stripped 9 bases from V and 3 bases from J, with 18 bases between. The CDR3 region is CASRPAGGRYNEQFF. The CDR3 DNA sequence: TGTGCCAGCCGCCCAGCCGGAGGGCGCTACAATGAGCAGTTCTTC.

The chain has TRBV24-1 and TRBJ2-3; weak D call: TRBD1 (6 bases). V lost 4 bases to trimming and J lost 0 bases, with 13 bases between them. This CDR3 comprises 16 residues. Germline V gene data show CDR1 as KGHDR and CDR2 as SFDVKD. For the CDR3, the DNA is TGTGCCACCAGTGACCTAGGGGGACCGAGCACAGATACGCAGTATTTT. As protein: CATSDLGGPSTDTQYF.

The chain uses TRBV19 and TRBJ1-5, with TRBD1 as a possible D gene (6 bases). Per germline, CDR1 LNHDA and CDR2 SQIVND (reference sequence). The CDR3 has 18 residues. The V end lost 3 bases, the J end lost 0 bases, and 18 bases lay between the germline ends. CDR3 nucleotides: TGTGCCAGTAGTATCGGGGGGGGCGGACGAGTTAGCAATCAGCCCCAGCATTTT. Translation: CASSIGGGGRVSNQPQHF.